This T cell receptor (beta chain) was found in a study of shared clonotypes between healthy human individuals. Clones were read by immunoSEQ multiplex PCR, and TCRdb kept only the in-frame ones, dropping some. The sample consists of 2 million to 3 million clones, over 85% of them appearing once. This clone was observed a single time. The CDR3 has 13 residues. Germline CDR1 reads SGDLS; CDR2 reads YYNGEE. The germline V and J ends were trimmed by 5 bases and 4 bases, with 12 bases remaining between them. The TCR originated in a young man in good health. Some clones in this sample may be carry-over from other donors' samples. The chain recombines TRBV9 with TRBJ1-2; a weak D match, TRBD1 (5 bases). The sample consisted of naive CD4+ T cells from PBMCs. The subset is: CD45RA+ positively selected. The CDR3 loop reads CASRGPGSYGYTF. DNA of the CDR3: TGTGCCAGCAGGGGGCCAGGGAGCTATGGCTACACCTTC.